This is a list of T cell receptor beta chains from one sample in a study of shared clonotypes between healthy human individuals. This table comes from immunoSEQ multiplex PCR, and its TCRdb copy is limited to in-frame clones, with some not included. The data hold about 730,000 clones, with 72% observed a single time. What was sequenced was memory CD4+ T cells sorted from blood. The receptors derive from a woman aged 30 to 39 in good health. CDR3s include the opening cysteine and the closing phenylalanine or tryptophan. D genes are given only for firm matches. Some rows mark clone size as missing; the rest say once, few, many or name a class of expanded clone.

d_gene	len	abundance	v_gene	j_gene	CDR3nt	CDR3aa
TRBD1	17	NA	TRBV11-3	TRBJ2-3	TGTGCCAGCAGCTCCTCTGGGGGACAGGGGACCACAGATACGCAGTATTTT	CASSSSGGQGTTDTQYF
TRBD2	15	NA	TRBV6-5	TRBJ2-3	TGTGCCAGCAGGGCACTAGCGGGAGGGCCTGGTACGCAGTATTTT	CASRALAGGPGTQYF
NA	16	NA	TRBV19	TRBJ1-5	TGTGCCAGTCGAGGCCAGGGGTTGGCAGCGGGTCAGCCCCAGCATTTT	CASRGQGLAAGQPQHF
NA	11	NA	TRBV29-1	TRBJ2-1	TGCAGCGCCATTCCAGGCAATGAGCAGTTCTTC	CSAIPGNEQFF
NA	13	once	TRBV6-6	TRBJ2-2	TGTGCCAGCAGTCCAACTTTCACCGGGGAGCTGTTTTTT	CASSPTFTGELFF
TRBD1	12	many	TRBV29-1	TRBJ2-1	TGCAGCACACGAGGACAGGGGAATGAGCAGTTCTTC	CSTRGQGNEQFF
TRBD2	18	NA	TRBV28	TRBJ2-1	TGTGCCAGCAGTTCTCCCGGGACTAGCGGTCGGGGCCGGTATGAGCAGTTCTTC	CASSSPGTSGRGRYEQFF
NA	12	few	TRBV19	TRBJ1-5	TGTGCCAGTAGCACAGGGCCTCAGCCCCAGCATTTT	CASSTGPQPQHF
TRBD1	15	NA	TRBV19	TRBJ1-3	TGTGCCAGTAGGGTGACAGGGAGCTCTGGAAACACCATATATTTT	CASRVTGSSGNTIYF
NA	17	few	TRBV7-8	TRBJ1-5	TGTGCCAGCAGTGTCAGGGGACGGTCCTATAGCAATCAGCCCCAGCATTTT	CASSVRGRSYSNQPQHF
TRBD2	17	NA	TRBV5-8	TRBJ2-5	TGTGCCAGCAGCAAGGGGACTAGCGGGAGCTTGGGGGAGACCCAGTACTTC	CASSKGTSGSLGETQYF
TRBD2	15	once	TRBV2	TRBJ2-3	TGTGCCAGCACCCTTTTGGCTAGCGGGAGTGATACGCAGTATTTT	CASTLLASGSDTQYF
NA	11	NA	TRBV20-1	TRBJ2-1	TGCAGTGCTTCAGTGAAGTATGAGCAGTTCTTC	CSASVKYEQFF
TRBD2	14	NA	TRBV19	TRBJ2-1	TGTGCCAGTAGGAGCGGGAGTAGTCTTGATGAGCAGTTCTTC	CASRSGSSLDEQFF
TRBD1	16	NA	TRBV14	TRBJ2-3	TGTGCCAGCAGCCAAAAGACAGGGCAACGGGAAGATACGCAGTATTTT	CASSQKTGQREDTQYF
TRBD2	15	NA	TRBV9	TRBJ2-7	TGTGCCAGCAGCGTAGATTCAGGACTAGTTTACGAGCAGTACTTC	CASSVDSGLVYEQYF
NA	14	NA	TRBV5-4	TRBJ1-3	TGTGCCAGCAGCTTGGACAGGGCACGAAACACCATATATTTT	CASSLDRARNTIYF
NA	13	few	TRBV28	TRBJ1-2	TGTGCCAGCAGCAAAGGGTTAAACTATGGCTACACCTTC	CASSKGLNYGYTF
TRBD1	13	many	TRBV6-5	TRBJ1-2	TGTGCCAGCAGTTCCGGGACAGTTAATGGCTACACCTTC	CASSSGTVNGYTF
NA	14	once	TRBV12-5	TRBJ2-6	TGTGCTATGGCAGGACAAAGTCGGGCCAACGTCCTGACTTTC	CAMAGQSRANVLTF
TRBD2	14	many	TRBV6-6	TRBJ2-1	TGTGCCAGCAGTTACCCTAGCGGGGGAAATGAGCAGTTCTTC	CASSYPSGGNEQFF
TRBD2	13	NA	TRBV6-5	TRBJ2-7	TGTGCCAGCAGGGAGGCGGGAGACCACGAGCAGTACTTC	CASREAGDHEQYF
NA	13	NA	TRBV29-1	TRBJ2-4	TGCAGCGTCAGGGCATCAGCCAAAAACATTCAGTACTTC	CSVRASAKNIQYF
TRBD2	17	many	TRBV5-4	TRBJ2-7	TGTGCCAGCAGCTTGGATGGGACTAGCGGGAGGGGCCCCGAGCAGTACTTC	CASSLDGTSGRGPEQYF
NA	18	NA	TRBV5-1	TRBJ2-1	TGCGCCAGCAGCTCGGGGGGCTCCGGGGCAGCACGATACAATGAGCAGTTCTTC	CASSSGGSGAARYNEQFF
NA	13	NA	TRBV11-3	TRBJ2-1	TGTGCCAGCAGCTTAGTTCCTTGGGATGAGCAGTTCTTC	CASSLVPWDEQFF
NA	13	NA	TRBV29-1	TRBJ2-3	TGCAGCGTTGACAGCCTCGGCGCAGATACGCAGTATTTT	CSVDSLGADTQYF
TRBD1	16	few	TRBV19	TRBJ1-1	TGTGCCAGTAATGCCGGGACAGGGGGCTTGAACACTGAAGCTTTCTTT	CASNAGTGGLNTEAFF
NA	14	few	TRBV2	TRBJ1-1	TGTGCCAGCAATCGTTTCCAGGGTGACACTGAAGCTTTCTTT	CASNRFQGDTEAFF
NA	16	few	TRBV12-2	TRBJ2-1	TGTGCAAGTCGCTTAGAGTTCGCGAGCTCCTACAATGAGCAGTTCTTC	CASRLEFASSYNEQFF
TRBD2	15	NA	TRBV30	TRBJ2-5	TGTGCCTGGACTAGGGTAGCGGGAAGCCAAGAGACCCAGTACTTC	CAWTRVAGSQETQYF
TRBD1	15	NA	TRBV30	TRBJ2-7	TGTGCCTGGATACTGGAAGGGACAGGGGGCGGCGAGCAGTACTTC	CAWILEGTGGGEQYF
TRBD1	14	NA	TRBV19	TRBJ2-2	TGTGCCAGTAGTCCCTGGACAGGGAACGGGGAGCTGTTTTTT	CASSPWTGNGELFF